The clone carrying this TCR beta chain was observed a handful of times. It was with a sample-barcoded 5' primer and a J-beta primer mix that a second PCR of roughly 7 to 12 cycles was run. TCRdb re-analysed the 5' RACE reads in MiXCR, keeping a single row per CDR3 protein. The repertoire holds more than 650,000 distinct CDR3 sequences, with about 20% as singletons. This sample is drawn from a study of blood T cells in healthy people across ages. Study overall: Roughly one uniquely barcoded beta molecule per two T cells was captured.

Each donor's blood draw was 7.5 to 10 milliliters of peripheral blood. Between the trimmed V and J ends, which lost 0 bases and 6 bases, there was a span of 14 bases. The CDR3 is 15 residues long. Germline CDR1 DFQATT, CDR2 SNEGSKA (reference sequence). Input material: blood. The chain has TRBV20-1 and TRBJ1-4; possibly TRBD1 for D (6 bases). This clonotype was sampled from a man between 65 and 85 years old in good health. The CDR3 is CSARDYRQGYEKLFF. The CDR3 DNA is TGCAGTGCTAGAGATTATAGGCAGGGGTATGAAAAACTGTTTTTT.